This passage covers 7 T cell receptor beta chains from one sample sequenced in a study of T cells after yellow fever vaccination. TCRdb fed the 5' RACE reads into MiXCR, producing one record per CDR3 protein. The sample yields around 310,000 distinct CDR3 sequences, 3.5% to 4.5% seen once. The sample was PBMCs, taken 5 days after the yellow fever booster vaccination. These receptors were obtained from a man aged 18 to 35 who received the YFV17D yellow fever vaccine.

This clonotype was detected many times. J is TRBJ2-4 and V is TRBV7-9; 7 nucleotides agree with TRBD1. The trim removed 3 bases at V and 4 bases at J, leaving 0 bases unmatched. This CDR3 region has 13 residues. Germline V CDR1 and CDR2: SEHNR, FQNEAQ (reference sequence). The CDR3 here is CASSLGQKNIQYF. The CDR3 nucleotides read TGTGCCAGCAGCTTGGGACAGAAAAACATTCAGTACTTC.

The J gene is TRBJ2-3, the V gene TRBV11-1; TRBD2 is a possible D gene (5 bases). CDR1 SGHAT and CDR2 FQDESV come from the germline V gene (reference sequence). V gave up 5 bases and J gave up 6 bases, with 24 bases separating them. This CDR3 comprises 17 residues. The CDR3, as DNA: TGTGCCAGCAGCCCAACATCCGGGGTGATCGTCGCGGATACGCAGTATTTT. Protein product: CASSPTSGVIVADTQYF.

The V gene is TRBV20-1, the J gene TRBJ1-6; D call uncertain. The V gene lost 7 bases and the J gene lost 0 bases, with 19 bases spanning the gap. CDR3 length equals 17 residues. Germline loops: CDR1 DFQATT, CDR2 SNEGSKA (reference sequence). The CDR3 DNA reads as TGCAGTGTGATCCGGGGAGCATCGAGCTCCTATAATTCACCCCTCCACTTT. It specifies CSVIRGASSSYNSPLHF.

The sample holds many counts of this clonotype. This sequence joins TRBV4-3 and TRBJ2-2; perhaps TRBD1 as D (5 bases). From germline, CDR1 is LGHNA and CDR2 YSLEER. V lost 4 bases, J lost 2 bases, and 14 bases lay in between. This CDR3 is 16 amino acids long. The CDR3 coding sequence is TGCGCCAGCAGCCCTAAAGGGGTAACTAACACCGGGGAGCTGTTTTTT. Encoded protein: CASSPKGVTNTGELFF.

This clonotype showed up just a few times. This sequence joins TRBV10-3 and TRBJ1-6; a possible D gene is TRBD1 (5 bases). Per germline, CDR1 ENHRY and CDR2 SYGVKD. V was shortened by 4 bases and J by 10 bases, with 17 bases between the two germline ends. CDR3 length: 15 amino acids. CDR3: CAISVSDPSGSPLHF. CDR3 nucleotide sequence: TGTGCCATCAGTGTCTCGGACCCTTCAGGGTCACCCCTCCACTTT.

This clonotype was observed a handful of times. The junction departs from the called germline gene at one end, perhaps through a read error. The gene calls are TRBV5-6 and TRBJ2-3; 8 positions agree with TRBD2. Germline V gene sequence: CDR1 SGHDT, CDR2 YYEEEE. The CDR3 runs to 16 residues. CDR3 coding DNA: TGTGCCAGCAGCCCGAGGGTGAGCGGGGGCACTGATACGCAGTATTTT. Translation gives CASSPRVSGGTDTQYF.

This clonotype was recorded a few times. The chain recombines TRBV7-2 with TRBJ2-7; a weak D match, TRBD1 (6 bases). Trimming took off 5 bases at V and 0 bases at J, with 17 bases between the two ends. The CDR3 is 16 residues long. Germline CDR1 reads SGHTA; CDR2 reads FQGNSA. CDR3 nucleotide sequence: TGTGCCAGCAGCCCAGATGCCGGGACATTCTCCTACGAGCAGTACGTC. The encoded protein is CASSPDAGTFSYEQYV.